This is a list of T cell receptor beta chains from one sample in a study of CD8 T cells in ankylosing spondylitis. TCRdb independently ran MiXCR on the 5' RACE reads; one entry per CDR3 protein. The sample contains about 250,000 distinct CDR3 sequences, roughly 32% of which appear only once. Sequenced material: blood, either unsorted or a sorted T cell fraction (not recorded which). The source is a male donor with ankylosing spondylitis or in good health (not recorded which). The conserved cysteine and the conserved F or W are not part of the CDR3 here. The size of a clone is reported for some rows only, either as once, few or many, or as a class for expanded clones.

cdr3_aa	j_call	v_call	clone_size	cdr3_length
ASSAELGGEQF	TRBJ2-1	TRBV7-6	few	11
ASSVPTESYEQY	TRBJ2-7	TRBV28	few	12
ASSLGGSEPSEQY	TRBJ2-7	TRBV5-1	NA	13
ASTDEEHSTGELF	TRBJ2-2	TRBV11-2	NA	13
ASSQVMGQPGELF	TRBJ2-2	TRBV4-2	NA	13
ASSSVDRIDEQF	TRBJ2-1	TRBV12-3/TRBV12-4	few	12
ASSLGIRAGELF	TRBJ2-2	TRBV5-1	few	12
ASSSTGDGEQF	TRBJ2-1	TRBV5-1	few	11
ASSQNRWDTQY	TRBJ2-3	TRBV7-9	NA	11
SVDTSTEAF	TRBJ1-1	TRBV29-1	NA	9
ASSYGGAGGNTIY	TRBJ1-3	TRBV6-5	NA	13
ASSRTGGNEQF	TRBJ2-1	TRBV6-1	few	11